This T cell receptor beta chain is drawn from a study of shared clonotypes between healthy human individuals. Study at large: Serving as donors were a couple of women and three men, whose ages spanned 18 to 49.

Cells designated naive CD8 were CD45RO-negative and were positively selected for CCR7, with terminally differentiated effector memory CD45RA+ cells excluded. In regard to this clone: Its antigen is currently unknown.

CDR3 length: 11 amino acids. V shed 7 bases and J shed 3 bases, with 3 bases lying between them. Per germline, CDR1 SGHVS and CDR2 FQNEAQ. TCRdb's table, derived via immunoSEQ multiplex PCR, lists solely in-frame clones and lacks some. In the table there are roughly 2,000,000 clones, over 85% of which are singletons. Study results and caveats: Shared clonotypes: 4.5% to 5% naive CD4, about 3.5% naive CD8, less than 2.5% memory CD4, about 0.4% memory CD8. Among non-shared clonotypes, generation probabilities were lower than among those shared by all four donors. Across subsets, estimated richness was generally greater for naive than for memory populations.

This TCR was sampled from a young man in good health. Some clones in this sample may be carry-over from other donors' samples. The sample was naive CD8+ T cells from PBMCs. V gene TRBV7-8 combines with J gene TRBJ2-2; D is unclear. CDR3 DNA: TGTGCCAGCACCTACACCGGGGAGCTGTTTTTT. It specifies CASTYTGELFF.